Following are 14 T cell receptor beta chains from one sample sequenced in a study of T cell responses to AZD1222 COVID-19 vaccine. Profiling relied on immunoSEQ multiplex PCR, and the TCRdb table lists in-frame clones only, not all of them. The top ten clones hold 2.8% of a sample with 75,000 to 100,000 clones, nearly 90% of them seen once. Sequencing used peripheral blood, obtained on day 0 of AZD1222 vaccination. These receptors all stem from an adult in good health.

The V gene is TRBV7-9, the J gene TRBJ1-2, with D uncertain. Germline lookup yields CDR1 SEHNR and CDR2 FQNEAQ (reference sequence). V shed 1 base and J shed 0 bases, with 6 bases lying between them. The CDR3 covers 14 residues. The CDR3: CASSLGATNYGYTF. In DNA form, the CDR3 reads TGTGCCAGCAGCTTAGGGGCTACTAACTATGGCTACACCTTC.

V usage is TRBV7-9 and J usage is TRBJ1-2; maybe TRBD1 (5 bases). This CDR3 spans 14 amino acids. CDR1 is SEHNR, CDR2 FQNEAQ, per germline (reference sequence). V shed 5 bases and J shed 8 bases, with 18 bases lying between them. CDR3 sequence: CASSETGTRRGYTF. Here the CDR3 DNA reads TGTGCCAGCAGCGAGACCGGGACCCGGAGGGGCTACACCTTC.

V gene TRBV29-1 combines with J gene TRBJ2-7, with no clear D. Germline loops: CDR1 SQVTM, CDR2 ANQGSEA. V dropped 3 bases and J dropped 5 bases, with 11 bases sitting between them. This CDR3 contains 12 residues. The CDR3: CSVEGNGHEQYF. CDR3 DNA sequence: TGCAGCGTTGAGGGGAACGGCCACGAGCAGTACTTC.

The chain uses TRBV11-3 and TRBJ2-5, with 9 positions matching TRBD2. Germline trimming cut 6 bases from V and 4 bases from J; bases unmatched to any gene: 3. The length of the CDR3 is 13 residues. CDR1 SGHNT and CDR2 YENEEA come from the germline V gene. The CDR3 is CASRSAGGETQYF. The CDR3 region has the DNA TGTGCCAGCAGATCAGCGGGGGGAGAGACCCAGTACTTC.

The J gene is TRBJ1-5, the V gene TRBV3-1 (or the pseudogene TRBV3-2); the D gene is possibly TRBD1 (6 bases). Germline V gives CDR1 LGHDT, CDR2 YNNKEL (reference sequence). V lost 4 bases, J lost 3 bases, and 10 bases lay in between. The CDR3 has 14 residues. CDR3 in amino acids: CASSPGQYNQPQHF. The CDR3 nucleotides are TGTGCCAGCAGCCCTGGACAGTACAATCAGCCCCAGCATTTT.

This chain connects TRBV6-5 to TRBJ1-2; TRBD1 agrees at 7 bases. CDR1 is MNHEY and CDR2 is SVGAGI in the germline V gene. This CDR3 is built from 14 residues. V lost 9 bases to trimming and J lost 8 bases; unmatched junction nucleotides: 15. CDR3 sequence reads: CASHDRDGGSGYTF. The CDR3 coding sequence is TGTGCCAGTCACGACAGGGACGGGGGATCAGGCTACACCTTC.

The chain carries TRBV5-1 and TRBJ1-1; maybe TRBD1 (6 bases). The ends were cut back, 4 bases at V and 5 bases at J, with 15 bases in the middle. Germline CDR1 SGHRS, CDR2 YFSETQ. The CDR3 length is 14 residues. DNA of the CDR3: TGCGCCAGCAGCATAGACAGGATAGGGACTGAAGCTTTCTTT. Protein: CASSIDRIGTEAFF. Supplemented by reference TRBV5-1 and TRBJ1-1, the full variable domain reads KAGVTQTPRYLIKTRGQQVTLSCSPISGHRSVSWYQQTPGQGLQFLFEYFSETQRNKGNFPGRFSGRQFSNSRSEMNVSTLELGDSALYLCASSIDRIGTEAFFGQGTRLTVV.

The chain joins TRBV6-2 or TRBV6-3 to TRBJ1-4, with D unclear. Germline values: CDR1 MNHEY, CDR2 SVGEGT. Between the trimmed V and J ends, which lost 0 bases and 4 bases, there was a span of 6 bases. The CDR3 is 14 residues long. CDR3 bases: TGTGCCAGCAGTTACTCGAACAGTAATGAAAAACTGTTTTTT. It specifies CASSYSNSNEKLFF.

This chain uses TRBV28 with TRBJ1-5; D ambiguous. The V gene lost 8 bases and the J gene lost 1 base, with 6 bases spanning the gap. The length of the CDR3 is 12 residues. CDR1 MDHEN and CDR2 SYDVKM come from the germline V gene. The CDR3 loop is CASVTSNQPQHF. DNA of the CDR3: TGTGCCAGCGTTACGAGCAATCAGCCCCAGCATTTT.

The chain is built from TRBV19 and TRBJ1-1; 7 bases match TRBD1. The germline V gene encodes CDR1 LNHDA and CDR2 SQIVND (reference sequence). The CDR3 runs to 13 residues. Trimming took 5 bases from V and 2 from J; bases not matched to a gene: 2. This CDR3 reads CASSPGGNTEAFF. For the CDR3, the DNA is TGTGCCAGTAGTCCAGGGGGAAACACTGAAGCTTTCTTT.

This chain links TRBV6-5 with TRBJ2-3; TRBD2 matches at 7 bases. Trimming removed 10 bases from V and 3 bases from J; junction bases left unmatched: 7. The CDR3 spans 13 residues. The germline gives CDR1 MNHEY, CDR2 SVGAGI. CDR3 loop: CATKAGGTDTQYF. As DNA, the CDR3 is TGTGCCACCAAGGCCGGGGGGACAGATACGCAGTATTTT.

The V call is TRBV10-2, the J call TRBJ2-5; TRBD1 matches at 8 bases. CDR1 is WSHSY, CDR2 SAAADI, per germline. The CDR3 runs 12 residues. V was pared by 7 bases and J by 3 bases, with 1 base of the junction left unmatched. The CDR3 DNA is TGCGCCAGCATGGACAGGGAAGAGACCCAGTACTTC. This translates into CASMDREETQYF.

The V and J genes are TRBV6-2 or TRBV6-3 and TRBJ2-7; no clear D. CDR3 size: 13 residues. Trimming left V 3 bases short and J 3 bases short, with 9 bases between. Germline values: CDR1 MNHEY, CDR2 SVGEGT. The CDR3 nucleotides are TGTGCCAGCAGTTATTCCTGGGGCTACGAGCAGTACTTC. Translation gives CASSYSWGYEQYF.

This clone was seen more than once but under ten times. The chain joins TRBV13 to TRBJ1-1; TRBD1 might be the D (5 bases). The germline gives CDR1 PRHDT, CDR2 FYEKMQ (reference sequence). The CDR3 spans 14 residues. Trimming removed 4 bases from V and 1 base from J, with 10 bases in between. The CDR3 DNA reads TGTGCCAGCAGCTACGACAGTCAGAACACTGAAGCTTTCTTT. It yields the protein CASSYDSQNTEAFF.